The entry below gives a single TCR beta chain sequence along with its context. This receptor's antigen is unknown. No base quality values were provided; no much bigger clone lies one nucleotide off. Based on the germline V gene (reference sequence), the CDR1 and CDR2 sequences are LGHDT and YNNKEL. V loses 0 bases of germline sequence and J loses 15 bases, and the interval between the two ends is 3 bases. Including cysteine and phenylalanine, the CDR3 has 9 amino acids. Just the 27-base CDR3 DNA is kept, in frame starting at base 1. This sample was included in a study of Ad26.COV2.S vaccination and SARS-CoV-2 variants (dated by TCRdb to about 2021). About the full investigation: Donors in the vaccine arm were drawn from COV1001, a phase I-IIa trial of Ad26.COV2.S in healthy adults that was multicentre, randomized, double-blind and placebo-controlled. Ad26.COV2.S was given intramuscularly at 5x10^10 or 1x10^11 viral particles, as a single shot or as two shots 56 days apart. The specificity and breadth of SARS-CoV-2-reactive T cell receptors after Ad26.COV2.S vaccination were assessed by TCRbeta repertoire sequencing. A total of approximately 30 samples were included in the TCR-sequenced set, comprising around 19 Ad26.COV2.S vaccine recipients, 5 placebo recipients and 8 SARS-CoV-2 convalescent individuals. Trial participants were randomized into five groups of five: low-dose or high-dose Ad26.COV2.S given once or twice, or placebo on both occasions. Throughout the experiments and outcome assessment, investigators stayed blinded to trial group allocation.

According to the study, the label for this sample's treatment or condition signals: around 19 received Ad26.COV2.S at low or high dose, single or two shots; about 5 received placebo; per-sample allocation not given. Repertoires of vaccine and placebo recipients were sequenced from samples collected on day 63 after the first injection. In Cohort 1b, around 23 adults aged 18-55 years were enrolled at a single site in Boston, USA, between 29 July and 7 August 2020. Ad26.COV2.S was a replication-incompetent adenovirus type 26 vector that expressed a prefusion-stabilized SARS-CoV-2 spike protein derived from the original Wuhan strain. The immunoSEQ Assay was used to sequence TCRbeta CDR3 regions. After extraction, genomic DNA underwent amplification by bias-controlled multiplex PCR, followed by high-throughput sequencing. The authors' analysis ran thus. To quantify the absolute abundance of each unique TCRbeta CDR3 region, sequences were collapsed and filtered. T cell fraction was estimated by normalization of TCRbeta template counts to usable DNA, with usable DNA being measured through amplification of reference genes present in all nucleated cells. Repertoire TCRs were annotated as SARS-CoV-2-specific by exact matching of V gene, CDR3 amino acid sequence and J gene to a known reactive TCR set. The reference SARS-CoV-2 TCR set was obtained from MIRA and was filtered for enrichment in COVID-19-positive ImmuneCODE repertoires, whereby public or cross-reactive TCRs were removed. Based on the MIRA antigens, annotated TCRs were further analysed at the level of specific ORF or position within ORF. Breadth was defined as annotated unique rearrangements over total unique productive rearrangements; depth was the summed frequency of those rearrangements. TCR breadth was compared between groups using two-sided Wilcoxon rank-sum tests. In its TCRdb copy, this immuneACCESS table keeps in-frame sequences only and misses some clones. Where compared with another copy, unresolved V genes explain less than half of these, and the others have no known cause. V and J calls and clone size are copied from that table; D and trimming were computed from the DNA. The sample table records some 270,000 clones; roughly 89% of these occur just once. Approximately 3% of the sample is in the top ten clones.

General findings and caveats noted by the study authors: Spike-specific TCR breadth was higher in Ad26.COV2.S recipients than in placebo recipients (P = 0.0014). Vaccine and placebo recipients had comparable non-spike TCR breadth, which fits with the vaccine containing only spike. After vaccination, substantial breadth of spike-specific CD8+ and CD4+ T cell responses was reported. The study lacked the statistical power to compare responses across vaccine doses or regimens. According to the authors, total T cell responses may have been underestimated by the TCR breadth and depth analyses.

The input for sequencing was peripheral blood, taken in a trial of Ad26.COV2.S vaccine versus placebo. In this chain, TRBV3-1 (or the pseudogene TRBV3-2) is recombined with TRBJ2-1, with the D segment identity uncertain. The sequence derives from a person between 18 and 59 years old who received the Ad26.COV2.S COVID-19 vaccine or a placebo. The CDR3 region reads CASSQDRFF. The sequence in DNA is TGTGCCAGCAGCCAAGATAGGTTCTTC.